A selection of T cell receptor beta chains follows, all from one sample in a study of shared clonotypes between healthy human individuals. This table comes from immunoSEQ multiplex PCR, and its TCRdb copy is limited to in-frame clones, with some not included. The sample shows 2 million to 2.5 million clones, approximately 96% of them seen only once. Source material: naive CD4+ T cells sorted from blood. The source of these receptors is a man younger than 30 in good health. Both conserved end residues are part of each CDR3. Rows give clone size only sometimes, using once, few, many, or a class for an expanded clone.

clone size: -
V gene: TRBV15
J gene: TRBJ2-1
CDR3 protein: CATSRGRNEQFF

clone size: -
V gene: TRBV7-9
J gene: TRBJ1-6
CDR3 protein: CASSFSGTGGTPLHF

clone size: -
V gene: TRBV10-3
J gene: TRBJ2-2
CDR3 protein: CAISESTLAANTGELFF

clone size: -
V gene: TRBV10-3
J gene: TRBJ1-1
CDR3 protein: CAISESGRAGNTEAFF

clone size: -
V gene: TRBV15
J gene: TRBJ2-3
CDR3 protein: CATDPGTGSYTQYF

clone size: -
V gene: TRBV28
J gene: TRBJ2-3
CDR3 protein: CASAPGGLGTDTQYF

clone size: -
V gene: TRBV6-5
J gene: TRBJ2-7
CDR3 protein: CASTSGYEQYF

clone size: -
V gene: TRBV27
J gene: TRBJ2-7
CDR3 protein: CASSFKVTGTGIYEQYF

clone size: once
V gene: TRBV6-6
J gene: TRBJ2-7
CDR3 protein: CASRQPGTASYEQYF

clone size: -
V gene: TRBV7-9
J gene: TRBJ2-5
CDR3 protein: CASSADIIQETQYF

clone size: -
V gene: TRBV28
J gene: TRBJ1-2
CDR3 protein: CASSFDGDYGYTF

clone size: -
V gene: TRBV2
J gene: TRBJ2-1
CDR3 protein: CASSEASIFAQFF

clone size: -
V gene: TRBV19
J gene: TRBJ1-6
CDR3 protein: CASSILGQGASSPLHF

clone size: -
V gene: TRBV19
J gene: TRBJ1-2
CDR3 protein: CASSNRDGHYGYTF

clone size: -
V gene: TRBV5-6
J gene: TRBJ1-5
CDR3 protein: CASSLGQGNYQPQHF

clone size: once
V gene: TRBV6-5
J gene: TRBJ2-2
CDR3 protein: CASSPRANTGELFF

clone size: -
V gene: TRBV5-1
J gene: TRBJ1-1
CDR3 protein: CASSALAGNTEAFF

clone size: -
V gene: TRBV30
J gene: TRBJ1-5
CDR3 protein: CACQQGGNNQPQHF

clone size: -
V gene: TRBV18
J gene: TRBJ1-5
CDR3 protein: CASSPPEGGGNQPQHF

clone size: -
V gene: TRBV5-6
J gene: TRBJ1-4
CDR3 protein: CASSLSTNEKLFF

clone size: -
V gene: TRBV6-5
J gene: TRBJ1-2
CDR3 protein: CASSHTLDRTRGYTF

clone size: -
V gene: TRBV18
J gene: TRBJ1-3
CDR3 protein: CASSPSGLRGNTIYF

clone size: -
V gene: TRBV7-2
J gene: TRBJ1-3
CDR3 protein: CASRLQTGNTIYF

clone size: -
V gene: TRBV30
J gene: TRBJ1-6
CDR3 protein: CAWSVNHFNSPLHF

clone size: -
V gene: TRBV15
J gene: TRBJ1-5
CDR3 protein: CATTLGQENQPQHF

clone size: once
V gene: TRBV27
J gene: TRBJ1-1
CDR3 protein: CASSRQGERTEAFF

clone size: few
V gene: TRBV5-4
J gene: TRBJ1-2
CDR3 protein: CASSLDPHGYTF

clone size: -
V gene: TRBV28
J gene: TRBJ2-5
CDR3 protein: CASSLGGRGGQETQYF

clone size: once
V gene: TRBV27
J gene: TRBJ2-2
CDR3 protein: CASSLGPGQTYTGELFF

clone size: -
V gene: TRBV10-1
J gene: TRBJ1-1
CDR3 protein: CASSETRIMNTEAFF

clone size: once
V gene: TRBV9
J gene: TRBJ2-2
CDR3 protein: CASSEDTGELFF

clone size: once
V gene: TRBV25-1
J gene: TRBJ2-7
CDR3 protein: CASSDYRGSYEQYF

clone size: -
V gene: TRBV11-2
J gene: TRBJ1-6
CDR3 protein: CASGTYNSPLHF

clone size: -
V gene: TRBV28
J gene: TRBJ2-1
CDR3 protein: CASSRMNEQFF

clone size: -
V gene: TRBV10-1
J gene: TRBJ2-1
CDR3 protein: CASSEYRDRGNEQFF

clone size: -
V gene: TRBV30
J gene: TRBJ1-1
CDR3 protein: CAWSHTGVVAEAFF